The present T cell receptor (beta chain) was sequenced within a study of blood T cells in healthy people across ages. Study findings and constraints: Naive T cell percentage showed a strong correlation with the diversity of TCR beta.

This clonotype was seen just once. The antigen remains unidentified. PCR was performed a second time for about 7 to 12 cycles using a sample-barcoded 5' primer and a J-beta primer mix. Carrying 12 random nucleotides, a template-switch adaptor labeled each individual cDNA molecule. From the 5' RACE reads, TCRdb called clonotypes with MiXCR, one entry per CDR3 protein. The data show about 1.8 million distinct CDR3 sequences, less than 50% seen once. The CDR3 sequence is 13 residues long. V shed 11 bases and J shed 3 bases, with 16 bases lying between them. CDR1 is SNHLY and CDR2 is FYNNEI in the germline V gene.

Sequencing was performed on blood. The chain recombines TRBV2 with TRBJ2-5; D possibly matches TRBD1 or TRBD2 (6 bases each). The sequence derives from a woman in her forties in good health. This CDR3 is CALARGPEETQYF. CDR3 coding DNA: TGTGCCCTAGCACGGGGGCCAGAAGAGACCCAGTACTTC. The whole variable domain, filled in from reference TRBV2 and TRBJ2-5, reads EPEVTQTPSHQVTQMGQEVILRCVPISNHLYFYWYRQILGQKVEFLVSFYNNEISEKSEIFDDQFSVERPDGSNFTLKIRSTKLEDSAMYFCALARGPEETQYFGPGTRLLVL.